The 2 T cell receptor beta chains below come from one sample, sequenced in a study of beta chain features in type 1 diabetes. Investigators reverse transcribed all isolated RNA, so they sequenced expressed TCRB transcripts. Produced via immunoSEQ multiplex PCR; TCRdb's table is partial and in-frame only. Here the sample spans almost 350,000 clones, roughly 21% being singletons. The sequenced material came from naive CD4+ T cells from blood. The receptors originated from a woman between 18 and 29 years old in good health.

The rearrangement uses TRBV6-5 and TRBJ1-3; 7 positions match TRBD1. V trimming: 6 bases; J trimming: 4 bases; junction bases outside the gene matches: 6. The CDR3 loop spans 14 amino acids. Germline assignment: CDR1 MNHEY and CDR2 SVGAGI. The CDR3 is CASRPTGSGNTIYF. The CDR3 nucleotides are TGTGCCAGCAGACCGACAGGGAGCGGAAACACCATATATTTT.

This chain joins TRBV7-8 and TRBJ2-7; possible D gene TRBD2, 5 bases. The length of the CDR3 is 18 residues. Germline V gene sequence: CDR1 SGHVS, CDR2 FQNEAQ. Trimming took off 1 base at V and 3 bases at J, with 22 bases between the two ends. The DNA for the CDR3 is TGTGCCAGCAGCTTAGTAATGTACGCGGGCGGCAGGAACTACGAGCAGTACTTC. Its translation: CASSLVMYAGGRNYEQYF.